One sample yielded the 17 T cell receptor beta chains listed below, sequenced in a study of metastatic and nonmetastatic thyroid tumors. MiXCR reprocessed the PCR reads for TCRdb. The sample carries around 34,000 clones, roughly 29% recorded once. The entire patient cohort was treatment-naive prior to thyroid surgery. Sequencing input: blood. These receptors were taken from a female donor with papillary thyroid cancer or a benign thyroid nodule (not recorded which). Some clones in this sample may be carry-over from other donors' samples.

This clone was counted at least ten times. The chain recombines TRBV5-1 with TRBJ2-2; D is unresolved. CDR3 length: 17 residues. Germline lookup yields CDR1 SGHRS and CDR2 YFSETQ. Trimming shortened V by 0 bases and J by 1 base, and 13 bases separated the two germline ends. The CDR3 coding sequence is TGCGCCAGCAGCTTGGGACTCGGCAATAGGAACACCGGGGAGCTGTTTTTT. It translates to CASSLGLGNRNTGELFF.

The rearrangement joins TRBV12-5 to TRBJ1-2; D is ambiguous. This CDR3 is built from 14 residues. V was clipped by 0 bases and J by 9 bases, with 14 bases between them. The germline gives CDR1 LGHNT, CDR2 FRNRAP. The DNA of the CDR3 is TGTGCTAGTGGTTTGGTCTACCCAGGCTGCTGCTACACCTTC. It yields the protein CASGLVYPGCCYTF.

The chain recombines TRBV5-1 with TRBJ2-6; D is uncertain. Germline V gene lookup returns CDR1 SGHRS and CDR2 YFSETQ. This CDR3 region has 15 residues. Trimming took off 0 bases at V and 4 bases at J, with 8 bases between the two ends. CDR3 residues: CASSLDGSGANVLTF. For the CDR3, the DNA is TGCGCCAGCAGCTTGGACGGGTCGGGGGCCAACGTCCTGACTTTC.

By share, this clone ranks as medium-sized. The J gene is TRBJ1-6, the V gene TRBV6-1; unclear D gene. This CDR3 region has 14 residues. Germline CDR1 is MNHNS and CDR2 is SASEGT. V was trimmed by 7 bases and J by 6 bases, leaving 13 bases between them. This CDR3 reads CASTLTGSNSPLHF. CDR3 in DNA: TGTGCCAGCACCCTGACCGGGTCTAATTCACCCCTCCACTTT.

This clone showed up just once. The chain uses TRBV11-3 and TRBJ2-7; the D gene is possibly TRBD2 (5 bases). V was pared by 1 base and J by 7 bases, with 8 bases between. CDR3 size: 12 residues. Germline-derived CDR1 and CDR2 are SGHNT and YENEEA. The DNA of the CDR3 is TGTGCCAGCAGCTTAGTAGCGTGGGAGCAGTACTTC. It encodes CASSLVAWEQYF. Using reference TRBV11-3 and TRBJ2-7 for the parts outside the CDR3, the full variable domain is EAGVVQSPRYKIIEKKQPVAFWCNPISGHNTLYWYLQNLGQGPELLIRYENEEAVDDSQLPKDRFSAERLKGVDSTLKIQPAELGDSAVYLCASSLVAWEQYFGPGTRLTVT.

The rearrangement joins TRBV7-6 to TRBJ2-7; D is undetermined. V lost 2 bases to trimming and J lost 5 bases, with 10 bases between them. CDR1 is SGHVS and CDR2 is FNYEAQ in the germline V gene. This CDR3 is built from 13 residues. CDR3 coding DNA: TGTGCCAGCAGCTTAAGTCTGGCCGACGAGCAGTACTTC. Protein product: CASSLSLADEQYF.

By sample share, this clone is medium-sized. The chain couples TRBV20-1 to TRBJ1-2; no clear D gene. V dropped 1 base and J dropped 6 bases, with 9 bases sitting between them. There are 12 residues in the CDR3. Germline CDR1 and CDR2: DFQATT and SNEGSKA (reference sequence). The CDR3 DNA follows: TGCAGTGCTAGAGGGGTCAACGATGGCTACACCTTC. It encodes CSARGVNDGYTF.

The V call is TRBV6-2 or TRBV6-3, the J call TRBJ1-2; 8 bases line up with TRBD1. The CDR3 is made up of 14 amino acids. Losses at the gene ends were 2 bases for V and 7 bases for J; bases not matched to a gene: 6. The germline V gene encodes CDR1 MNHEY and CDR2 SVGEGT. The CDR3 spells CASSYQGQGRGYTF. The CDR3 DNA sequence: TGTGCCAGCAGTTACCAAGGACAGGGACGTGGCTACACCTTC.

This clone occurred many times. One end of the junction is discordant with germline, which a read error may explain. This chain uses TRBV3-1 with TRBJ2-1; D is possibly TRBD2 (6 bases). Per germline, CDR1 LGHDT and CDR2 YNNKEL (reference sequence). The CDR3 runs 16 residues. The CDR3 loop reads CASTQSSLAGRNGQFF. The CDR3 region has the DNA TGTGCCAGCACCCAAAGCTCCCTGGCGGGACGCAATGGGCAGTTCTTC.

This chain joins TRBV5-4 and TRBJ2-3, with D perhaps TRBD1 or TRBD2 (5 bases each). Trimming removed 0 bases at V and 2 bases at J, with 13 bases between. This CDR3 comprises 16 residues. Germline assignment: CDR1 SGHNT and CDR2 YYREEE (reference sequence). The CDR3 nucleotides are TGTGCCAGCAGCTTGGGAGGGCAGGGCCCCACAGATACGCAGTATTTT. Protein: CASSLGGQGPTDTQYF. The whole variable domain, filled in from reference TRBV5-4 and TRBJ2-3, reads ETGVTQSPTHLIKTRGQQVTLRCSSQSGHNTVSWYQQALGQGPQFIFQYYREEENGRGNFPPRFSGLQFPNYSSELNVNALELDDSALYLCASSLGGQGPTDTQYFGPGTRLTVL.

This clone was counted between two and nine times. One junction end does not reproduce the germline sequence, and a read error may be involved. This sequence joins TRBV20-1 and TRBJ1-1; D gene uncertain. Germline V gene sequence: CDR1 DFQATT, CDR2 SNEGSKA (reference sequence). This CDR3 is built from 15 residues. The CDR3: CSATEPLTVNTVAFF. The CDR3 nucleotides are TGCAGTGCAACCGAGCCGCTGACGGTGAACACTGTAGCTTTCTTT.

As for this clone: At one boundary the junction diverges from the germline segment, which might be a read error. CDR3 DNA sequence: TGTGCCAGCAGTTCTCAGGGGATGGGGAATGGCTCCACCTTC. Its translation is CASSSQGMGNGSTF. This chain joins TRBV28 and TRBJ1-2, with a weak D call TRBD1 (6 bases). Per germline, CDR1 MDHEN and CDR2 SYDVKM. This CDR3 has 14 amino acids.

In this sample, this clone is medium-sized. This chain joins TRBV13 and TRBJ1-2; no reliable D call. CDR1 and CDR2 (germline): PRHDT, FYEKMQ (reference sequence). This CDR3 spans 14 amino acids. The germline V and J ends were trimmed by 6 bases and 2 bases, with 13 bases remaining between them. The CDR3 region is CASRRIGQNYGYTF. The CDR3 DNA reads as TGTGCCAGCAGGCGGATCGGGCAGAACTATGGCTACACCTTC.

By sample fraction, this clone is medium-sized. The chain is built from TRBV6-1 and TRBJ2-7, with D hard to call. The CDR3 has 15 residues. Deletions cut 7 bases from V and 8 bases from J, with 24 bases between. In germline, CDR1 is MNHNS, CDR2 SASEGT. The CDR3 here is CASNNVPNQATQQYF. CDR3 nucleotide sequence: TGTGCCAGCAACAACGTGCCGAATCAGGCGACCCAGCAGTACTTC.

This clone was seen a single time. The chain recombines TRBV6-1 with TRBJ2-5; 10 bases match TRBD2. CDR3 size: 15 residues. Germline CDR1 MNHNS, CDR2 SASEGT. V lost 4 bases and J lost 1; bases outside the gene matches: 3. The CDR3 DNA reads TGTGCCAGCAGTGGGGGGACTAGCGCCCAAGAGACCCAGTACTTC. Amino acids: CASSGGTSAQETQYF.

The chain combines TRBV24-1 with TRBJ2-3; perhaps TRBD1 as D (6 bases). Trimming shortened V by 4 bases and J by 0 bases, and 13 bases separated the two germline ends. Per germline, CDR1 KGHDR and CDR2 SFDVKD. This CDR3 is built from 16 residues. CDR3 amino acids: CATSDQKGQSTDTQYF. In nucleotides, the CDR3 is TGTGCCACCAGTGACCAAAAAGGACAGAGCACAGATACGCAGTATTTT.

A note on this clone: One junction end disagrees with the germline gene, perhaps due to a read error. The rearrangement uses TRBV3-1 and TRBJ1-1, with a tentative D call TRBD1 (5 bases). The CDR3 length is 14 residues. Germline values: CDR1 LGHDT, CDR2 YNNKEL (reference sequence). This CDR3 is CACSLDTANTEAFF. In DNA form, the CDR3 reads TGTGCCTGCAGCCTGGACACTGCGAACACTGAAGCTTTCTTT.